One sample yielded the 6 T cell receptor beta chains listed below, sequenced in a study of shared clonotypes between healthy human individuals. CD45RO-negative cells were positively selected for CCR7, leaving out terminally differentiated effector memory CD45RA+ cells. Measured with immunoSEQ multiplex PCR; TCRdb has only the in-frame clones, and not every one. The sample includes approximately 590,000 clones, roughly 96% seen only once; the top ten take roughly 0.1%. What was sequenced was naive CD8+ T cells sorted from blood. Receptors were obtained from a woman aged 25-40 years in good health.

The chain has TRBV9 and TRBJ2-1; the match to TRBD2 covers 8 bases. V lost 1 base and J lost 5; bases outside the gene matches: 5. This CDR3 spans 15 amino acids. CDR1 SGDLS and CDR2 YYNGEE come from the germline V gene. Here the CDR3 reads CASSVSGSGNNEQFF. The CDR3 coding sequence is TGTGCCAGCAGCGTAAGCGGGAGTGGGAACAATGAGCAGTTCTTC.

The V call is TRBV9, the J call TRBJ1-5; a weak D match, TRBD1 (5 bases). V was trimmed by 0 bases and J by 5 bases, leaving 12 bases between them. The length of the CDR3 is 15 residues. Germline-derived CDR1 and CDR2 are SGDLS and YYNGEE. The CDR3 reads CASSVGGAGDQPQHF. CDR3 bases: TGTGCCAGCAGCGTAGGGGGCGCGGGTGATCAGCCCCAGCATTTT.

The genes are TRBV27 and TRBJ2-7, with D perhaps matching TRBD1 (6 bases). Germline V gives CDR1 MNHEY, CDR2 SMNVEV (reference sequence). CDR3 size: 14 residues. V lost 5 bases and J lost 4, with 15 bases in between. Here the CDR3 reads CASSLQGTVYEQYF. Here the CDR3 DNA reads TGTGCCAGCAGTCTACAGGGCACGGTGTACGAGCAGTACTTC.

In nucleotides, the CDR3 is TGTGCCAGTAGTAAGAGGACAGCCCAAGAGACCCAGTACTTC. Translation gives CASSKRTAQETQYF. The chain joins TRBV19 to TRBJ2-5, with D perhaps TRBD1 (6 bases). CDR3 size: 14 residues. The V end was cut by 4 bases, the J end by 1 base, with 10 bases between. Germline assignment: CDR1 LNHDA and CDR2 SQIVND (reference sequence).

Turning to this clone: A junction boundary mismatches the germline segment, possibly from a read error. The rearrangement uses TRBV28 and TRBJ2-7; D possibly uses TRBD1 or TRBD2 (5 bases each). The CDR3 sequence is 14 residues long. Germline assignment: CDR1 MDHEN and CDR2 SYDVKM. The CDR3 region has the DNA TGTGTCAGCAGTTTAGGGACGAACTCCTACGAGCAGTACTTC. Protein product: CVSSLGTNSYEQYF.

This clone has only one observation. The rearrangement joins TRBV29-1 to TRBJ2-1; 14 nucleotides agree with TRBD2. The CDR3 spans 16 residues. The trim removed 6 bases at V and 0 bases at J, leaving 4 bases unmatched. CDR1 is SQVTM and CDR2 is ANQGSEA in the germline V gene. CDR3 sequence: CSVHGTSGSSYNEQFF. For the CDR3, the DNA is TGCAGCGTCCACGGGACTAGCGGGAGCTCCTACAATGAGCAGTTCTTC.